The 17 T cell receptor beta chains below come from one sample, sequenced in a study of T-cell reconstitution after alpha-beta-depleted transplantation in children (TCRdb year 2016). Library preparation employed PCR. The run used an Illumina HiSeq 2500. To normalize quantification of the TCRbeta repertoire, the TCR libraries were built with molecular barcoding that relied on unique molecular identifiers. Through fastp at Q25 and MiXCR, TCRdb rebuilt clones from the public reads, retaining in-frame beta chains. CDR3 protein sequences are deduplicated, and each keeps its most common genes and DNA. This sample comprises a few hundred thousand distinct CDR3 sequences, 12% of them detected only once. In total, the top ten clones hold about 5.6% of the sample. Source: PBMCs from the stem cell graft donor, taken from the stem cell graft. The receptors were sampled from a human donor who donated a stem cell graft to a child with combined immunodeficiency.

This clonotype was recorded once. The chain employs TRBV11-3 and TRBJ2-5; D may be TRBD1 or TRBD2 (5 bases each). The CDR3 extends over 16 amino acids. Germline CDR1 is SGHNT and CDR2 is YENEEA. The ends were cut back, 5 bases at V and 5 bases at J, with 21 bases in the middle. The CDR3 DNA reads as TGTGCCAGCAGCCATATCCCGGGACCTCAGGAGGAGACCCAGTACTTC. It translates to CASSHIPGPQEETQYF.

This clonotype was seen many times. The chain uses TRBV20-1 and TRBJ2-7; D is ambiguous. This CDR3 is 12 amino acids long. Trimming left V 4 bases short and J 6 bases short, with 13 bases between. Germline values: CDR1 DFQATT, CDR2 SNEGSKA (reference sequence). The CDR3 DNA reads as TGCAGTGCTATCACAGACCCCGGCGAGCAGTACTTC. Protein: CSAITDPGEQYF.

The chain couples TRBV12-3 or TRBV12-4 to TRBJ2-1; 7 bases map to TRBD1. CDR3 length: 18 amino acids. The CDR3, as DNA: TGTACCTGCAGAACTTTCTCCTTCCGGGACAGATTCTACAATGAGCAGTTCTTC. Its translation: CTCRTFSFRDRFYNEQFF.

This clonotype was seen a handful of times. In nucleotides, the CDR3 is TGTGCCAGCAGTTTGATGGCGGGGGACTATGGCTACACCTTC. Protein: CASSLMAGDYGYTF. The chain has TRBV27 and TRBJ1-2; maybe TRBD1 (5 bases). V was trimmed by 3 bases and J by 3 bases, leaving 11 bases between them. CDR1 is MNHEY and CDR2 is SMNVEV in the germline V gene (reference sequence). The length of the CDR3 is 14 residues.

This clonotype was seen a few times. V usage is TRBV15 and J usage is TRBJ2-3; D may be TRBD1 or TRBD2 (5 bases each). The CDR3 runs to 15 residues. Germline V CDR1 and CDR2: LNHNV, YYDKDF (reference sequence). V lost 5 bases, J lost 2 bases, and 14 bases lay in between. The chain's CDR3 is CATSRDPRDTDTQYF. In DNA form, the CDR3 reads TGTGCCACCAGCCGGGACCCGAGAGACACAGATACGCAGTATTTT. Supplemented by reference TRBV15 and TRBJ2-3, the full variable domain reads DAMVIQNPRYQVTQFGKPVTLSCSQTLNHNVMYWYQQKSSQAPKLLFHYYDKDFNNEADTPDNFQSRRPNTSFCFLDIRSPGLGDTAMYLCATSRDPRDTDTQYFGPGTRLTVL.

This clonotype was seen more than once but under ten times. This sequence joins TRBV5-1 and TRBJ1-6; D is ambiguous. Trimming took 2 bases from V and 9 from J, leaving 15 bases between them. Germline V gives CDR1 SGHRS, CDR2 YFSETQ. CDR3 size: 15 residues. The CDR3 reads CASSLSGIGLSPLHF. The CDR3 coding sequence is TGCGCCAGCAGCTTATCCGGGATCGGGCTTTCACCCCTCCACTTT.

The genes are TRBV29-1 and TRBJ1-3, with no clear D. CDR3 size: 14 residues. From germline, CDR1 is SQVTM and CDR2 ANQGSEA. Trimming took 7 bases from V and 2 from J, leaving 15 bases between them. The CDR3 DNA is TGCAGCGCTAGATCCGTTCTAACTGGAAACACCATATATTTT. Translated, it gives CSARSVLTGNTIYF.

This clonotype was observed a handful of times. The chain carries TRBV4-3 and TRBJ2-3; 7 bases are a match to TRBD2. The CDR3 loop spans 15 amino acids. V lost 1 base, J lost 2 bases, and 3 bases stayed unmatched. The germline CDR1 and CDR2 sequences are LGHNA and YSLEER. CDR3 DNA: TGCGCCAGCAGCCAAGTGCTAGCGGACACAGATACGCAGTATTTT. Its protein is CASSQVLADTDTQYF.

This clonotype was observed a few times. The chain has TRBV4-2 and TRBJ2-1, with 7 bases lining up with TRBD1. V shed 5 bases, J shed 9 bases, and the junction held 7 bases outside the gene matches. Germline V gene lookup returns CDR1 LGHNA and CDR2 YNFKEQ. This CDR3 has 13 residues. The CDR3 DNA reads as TGTGCCAGCAGCAATATACAGGGGAGTGAGCAGTTCTTC. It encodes CASSNIQGSEQFF.

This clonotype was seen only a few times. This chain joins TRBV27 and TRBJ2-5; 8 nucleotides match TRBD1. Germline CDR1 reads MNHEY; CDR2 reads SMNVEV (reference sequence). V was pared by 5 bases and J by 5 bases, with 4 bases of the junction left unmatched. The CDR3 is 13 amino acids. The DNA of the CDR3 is TGTGCCAGCAGTCGCCGGACAGGGGAGACCCAGTACTTC. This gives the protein CASSRRTGETQYF.

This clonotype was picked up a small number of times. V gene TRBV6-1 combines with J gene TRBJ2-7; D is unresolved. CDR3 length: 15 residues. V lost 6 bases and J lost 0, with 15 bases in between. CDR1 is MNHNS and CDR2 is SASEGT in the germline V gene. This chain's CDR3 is CASSRPDGSSYEQYF. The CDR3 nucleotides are TGTGCCAGCAGCCGCCCCGACGGAAGCTCCTACGAGCAGTACTTC.

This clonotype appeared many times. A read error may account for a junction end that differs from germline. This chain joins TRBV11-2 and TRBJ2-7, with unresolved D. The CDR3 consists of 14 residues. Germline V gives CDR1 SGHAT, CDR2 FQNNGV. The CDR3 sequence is CASSLDPASYEQYF. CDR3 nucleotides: TGCGCCAGCAGCTTGGACCCCGCTTCCTACGAGCAGTACTTC.

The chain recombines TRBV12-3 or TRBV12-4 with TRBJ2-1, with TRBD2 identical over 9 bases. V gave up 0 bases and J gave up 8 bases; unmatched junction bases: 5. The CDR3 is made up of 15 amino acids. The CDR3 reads CASSLALAGTDEQFF. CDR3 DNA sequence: TGTGCCAGCAGTTTAGCTCTAGCGGGAACAGATGAGCAGTTCTTC.

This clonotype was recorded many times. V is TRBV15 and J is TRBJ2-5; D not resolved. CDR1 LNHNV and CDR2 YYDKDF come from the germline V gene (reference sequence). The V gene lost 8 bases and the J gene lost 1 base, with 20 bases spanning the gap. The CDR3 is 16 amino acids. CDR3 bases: TGTGCCACCTCGTCTTCGAGCACGTTAATCCAAGAGACCCAGTACTTC. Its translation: CATSSSSTLIQETQYF.

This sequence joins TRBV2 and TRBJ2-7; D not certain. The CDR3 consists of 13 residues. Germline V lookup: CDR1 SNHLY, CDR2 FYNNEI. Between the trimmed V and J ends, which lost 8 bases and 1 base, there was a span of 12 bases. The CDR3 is CASLVTESYEQYF. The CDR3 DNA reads TGTGCCAGCCTGGTAACAGAGTCCTACGAGCAGTACTTC.

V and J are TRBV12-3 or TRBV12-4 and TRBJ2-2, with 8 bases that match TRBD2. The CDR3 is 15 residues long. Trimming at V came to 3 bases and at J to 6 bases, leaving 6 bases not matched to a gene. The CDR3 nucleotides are TGTGCCAGCAGTTTTCCGGGGGGGTCCGCCGGGGAGCTGTTTTTT. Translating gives CASSFPGGSAGELFF.

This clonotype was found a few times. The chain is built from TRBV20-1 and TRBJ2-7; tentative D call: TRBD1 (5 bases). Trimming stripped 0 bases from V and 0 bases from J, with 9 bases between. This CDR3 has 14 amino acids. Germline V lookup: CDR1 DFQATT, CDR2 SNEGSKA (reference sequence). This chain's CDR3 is CSARDRQSSYEQYF. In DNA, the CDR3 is TGCAGTGCTAGAGATCGACAGAGCTCCTACGAGCAGTACTTC.